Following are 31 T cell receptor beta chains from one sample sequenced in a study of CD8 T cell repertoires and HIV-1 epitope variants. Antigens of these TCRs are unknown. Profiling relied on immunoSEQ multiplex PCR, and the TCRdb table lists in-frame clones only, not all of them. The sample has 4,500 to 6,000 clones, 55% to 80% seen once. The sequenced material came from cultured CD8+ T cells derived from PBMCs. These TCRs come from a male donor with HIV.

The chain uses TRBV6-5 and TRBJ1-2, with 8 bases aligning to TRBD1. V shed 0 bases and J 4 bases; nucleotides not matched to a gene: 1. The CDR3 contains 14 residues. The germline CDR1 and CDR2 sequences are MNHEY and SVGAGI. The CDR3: CASSYSDRGYGYTF. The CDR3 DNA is TGTGCCAGCAGTTACTCTGACAGGGGCTATGGCTACACCTTC.

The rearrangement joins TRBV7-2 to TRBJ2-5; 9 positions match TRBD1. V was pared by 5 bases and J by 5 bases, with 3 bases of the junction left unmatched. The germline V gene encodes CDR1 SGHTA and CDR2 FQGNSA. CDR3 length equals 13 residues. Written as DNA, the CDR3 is TGTGCCAGCAGCGGGACAGGGCTGGAGACCCAGTACTTC. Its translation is CASSGTGLETQYF. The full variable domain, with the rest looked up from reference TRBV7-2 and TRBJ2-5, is GAGVSQSPSNKVTEKGKDVELRCDPISGHTALYWYRQSLGQGLEFLIYFQGNSAPDKSGLPSDRFSAERTGGSVSTLTIQRTQQEDSAVYLCASSGTGLETQYFGPGTRLLVL.

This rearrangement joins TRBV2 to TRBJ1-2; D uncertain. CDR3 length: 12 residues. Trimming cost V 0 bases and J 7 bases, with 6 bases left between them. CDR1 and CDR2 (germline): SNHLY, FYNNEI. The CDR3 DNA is TGTGCCAGCAGTGAAGCCCCGGTTGGCTACACCTTC. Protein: CASSEAPVGYTF.

CDR3: CASSLEGRTYEQYF. The CDR3 coding sequence is TGTGCCAGCAGCTTAGAGGGACGGACCTACGAGCAGTACTTC. This chain joins TRBV7-9 and TRBJ2-7; either TRBD1 or TRBD2 may fit D (5 bases each). This CDR3 has 14 residues. Germline-derived CDR1 and CDR2 are SEHNR and FQNEAQ (reference sequence). V lost 1 base to trimming and J lost 2 bases, with 9 bases between them.

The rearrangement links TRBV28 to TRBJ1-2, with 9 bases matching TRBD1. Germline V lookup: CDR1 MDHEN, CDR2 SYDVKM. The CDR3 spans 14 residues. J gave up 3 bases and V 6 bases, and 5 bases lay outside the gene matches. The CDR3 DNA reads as TGTGCCAGCAGCCGACAGGGGGACTACTATGGCTACACCTTC. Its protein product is CASSRQGDYYGYTF.

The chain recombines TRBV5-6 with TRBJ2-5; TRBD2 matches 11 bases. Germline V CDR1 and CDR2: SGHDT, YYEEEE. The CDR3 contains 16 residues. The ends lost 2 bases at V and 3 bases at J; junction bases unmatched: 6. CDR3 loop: CASSLFPTSGEETQYF. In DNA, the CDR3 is TGTGCCAGCAGCTTATTCCCGACTAGCGGGGAAGAGACCCAGTACTTC. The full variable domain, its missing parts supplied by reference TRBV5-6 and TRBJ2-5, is DAGVTQSPTHLIKTRGQQVTLRCSPKSGHDTVSWYQQALGQGPQFIFQYYEEEERQRGNFPDRFSGHQFPNYSSELNVNALLLGDSALYLCASSLFPTSGEETQYFGPGTRLLVL.

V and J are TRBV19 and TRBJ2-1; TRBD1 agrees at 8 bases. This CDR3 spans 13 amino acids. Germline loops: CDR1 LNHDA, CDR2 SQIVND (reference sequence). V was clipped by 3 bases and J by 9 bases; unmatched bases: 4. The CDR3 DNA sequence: TGTGCCAGTAGTATCTCAGGGGGCGTTGAGCAGTTCTTC. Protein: CASSISGGVEQFF.

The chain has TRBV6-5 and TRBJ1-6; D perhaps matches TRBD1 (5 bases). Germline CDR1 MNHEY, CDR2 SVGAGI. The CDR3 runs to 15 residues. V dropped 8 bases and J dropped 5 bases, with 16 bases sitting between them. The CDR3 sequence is CASSRAGPDNSPLHF. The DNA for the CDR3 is TGTGCCAGCTCGCGAGCGGGGCCCGATAATTCACCCCTCCACTTT.

The CDR3 protein is CASSRDGETQYF. As DNA, the CDR3 is TGTGCCAGCAGCCGGGACGGGGAGACCCAGTACTTC. The chain uses TRBV11-3 and TRBJ2-5; the D call may be TRBD1 or TRBD2 (5 bases each). The germline V and J ends were trimmed by 5 bases and 5 bases, with 9 bases remaining between them. Germline V gene data show CDR1 as SGHNT and CDR2 as YENEEA. The CDR3 totals 12 residues.

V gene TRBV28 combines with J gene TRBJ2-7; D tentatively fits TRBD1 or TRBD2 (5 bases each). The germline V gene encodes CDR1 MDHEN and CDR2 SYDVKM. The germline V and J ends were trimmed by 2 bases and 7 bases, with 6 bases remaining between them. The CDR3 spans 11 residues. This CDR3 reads CASSLGGEQYF. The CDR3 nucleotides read TGTGCCAGCAGTTTAGGGGGAGAGCAGTACTTC.

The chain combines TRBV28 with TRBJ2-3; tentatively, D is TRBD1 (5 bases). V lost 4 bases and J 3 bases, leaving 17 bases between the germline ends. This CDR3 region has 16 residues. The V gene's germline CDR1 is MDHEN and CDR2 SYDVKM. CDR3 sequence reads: CASSSQFVRVTDTQYF. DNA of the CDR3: TGTGCCAGCAGTTCTCAGTTCGTCAGGGTAACAGATACGCAGTATTTT.

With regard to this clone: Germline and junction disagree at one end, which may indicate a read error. The CDR3 reads CASSLGYGQHQETQYF. The CDR3 region has the DNA TGTGCCAGCAGTTTAGGATACGGACAGCACCAAGAGACCCAGTACTTC. The chain joins TRBV7-9 to TRBJ2-5; weak D call: TRBD1 (6 bases). Germline lookup yields CDR1 SEHNR and CDR2 FQNEAQ (reference sequence). The CDR3 has 16 residues.

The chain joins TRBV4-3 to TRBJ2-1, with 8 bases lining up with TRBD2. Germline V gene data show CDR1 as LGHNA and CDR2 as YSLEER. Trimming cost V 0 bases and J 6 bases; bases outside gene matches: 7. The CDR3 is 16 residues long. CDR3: CASSQDPAGASNEQFF. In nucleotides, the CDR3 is TGCGCCAGCAGCCAAGACCCAGCGGGGGCCTCCAATGAGCAGTTCTTC.

The CDR3 protein is CASSRGGLASNEQFF. The CDR3 DNA is TGTGCCAGCAGTAGGGGGGGACTAGCGTCTAATGAGCAGTTCTTC. This chain joins TRBV27 and TRBJ2-1, with 10 bases lining up with TRBD2. Germline assignment: CDR1 MNHEY and CDR2 SMNVEV (reference sequence). J gave up 7 bases and V 5 bases, and 8 bases lay outside the gene matches. The CDR3 extends over 15 amino acids.

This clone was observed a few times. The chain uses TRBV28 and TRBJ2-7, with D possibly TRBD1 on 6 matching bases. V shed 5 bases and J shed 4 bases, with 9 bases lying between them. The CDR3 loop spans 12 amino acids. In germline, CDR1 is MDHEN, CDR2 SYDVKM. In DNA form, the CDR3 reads TGTGCCAGCAGTCGGACAGTATACGAGCAGTACTTC. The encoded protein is CASSRTVYEQYF.

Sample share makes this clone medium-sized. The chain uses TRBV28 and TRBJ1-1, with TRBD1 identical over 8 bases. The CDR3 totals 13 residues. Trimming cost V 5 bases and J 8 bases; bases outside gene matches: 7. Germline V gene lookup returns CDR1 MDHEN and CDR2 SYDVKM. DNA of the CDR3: TGTGCCAGCAGTCCCATTGGGACAGGAGAAGCTTTCTTT. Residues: CASSPIGTGEAFF.

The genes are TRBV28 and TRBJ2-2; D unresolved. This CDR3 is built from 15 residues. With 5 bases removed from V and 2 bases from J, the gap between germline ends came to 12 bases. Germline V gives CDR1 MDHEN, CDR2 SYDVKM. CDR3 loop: CASSPRLYNTGELFF. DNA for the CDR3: TGTGCCAGCAGTCCACGGCTATATAACACCGGGGAGCTGTTTTTT.

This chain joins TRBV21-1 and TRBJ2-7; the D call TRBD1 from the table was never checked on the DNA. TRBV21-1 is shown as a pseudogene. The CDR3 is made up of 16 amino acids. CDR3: CASSKWKDREGSEQYF. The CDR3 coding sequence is TGTGCCAGCAGCAAATGGAAGGACAGGGAAGGAAGCGAGCAGTACTTC.

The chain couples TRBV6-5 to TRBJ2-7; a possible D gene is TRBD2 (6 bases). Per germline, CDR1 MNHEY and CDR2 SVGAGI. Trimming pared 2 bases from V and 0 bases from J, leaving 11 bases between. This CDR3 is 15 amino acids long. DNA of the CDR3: TGTGCCAGCAGTTACGTCGGCGGGAACTCCTACGAGCAGTACTTC. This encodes CASSYVGGNSYEQYF.

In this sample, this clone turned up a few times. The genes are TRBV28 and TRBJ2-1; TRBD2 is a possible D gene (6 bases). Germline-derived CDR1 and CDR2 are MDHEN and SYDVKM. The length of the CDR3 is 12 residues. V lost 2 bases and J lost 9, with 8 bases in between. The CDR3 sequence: CASSLQGGEQFF. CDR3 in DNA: TGTGCCAGCAGTTTACAGGGAGGTGAGCAGTTCTTC. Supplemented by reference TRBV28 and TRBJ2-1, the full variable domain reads DVKVTQSSRYLVKRTGEKVFLECVQDMDHENMFWYRQDPGLGLRLIYFSYDVKMKEKGDIPEGYSVSREKKERFSLILESASTNQTSMYLCASSLQGGEQFFGPGTRLTVL.

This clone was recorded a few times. The CDR3: CASSIAIHQPQHF. In DNA form, the CDR3 reads TGTGCCAGTAGTATAGCCATCCATCAGCCCCAGCATTTT. This rearrangement joins TRBV19 to TRBJ1-5, with D unclear. The CDR3 extends over 13 amino acids. Germline CDR1 is LNHDA and CDR2 is SQIVND (reference sequence). Trimming left V 1 base short and J 5 bases short, with 6 bases between.

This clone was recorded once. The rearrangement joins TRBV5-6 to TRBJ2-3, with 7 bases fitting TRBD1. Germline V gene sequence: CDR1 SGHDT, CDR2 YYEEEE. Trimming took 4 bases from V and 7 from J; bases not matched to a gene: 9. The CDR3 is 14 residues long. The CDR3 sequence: CASSTTGSGNTQYF. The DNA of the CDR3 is TGTGCCAGCAGCACGACAGGGTCTGGGAATACGCAGTATTTT.

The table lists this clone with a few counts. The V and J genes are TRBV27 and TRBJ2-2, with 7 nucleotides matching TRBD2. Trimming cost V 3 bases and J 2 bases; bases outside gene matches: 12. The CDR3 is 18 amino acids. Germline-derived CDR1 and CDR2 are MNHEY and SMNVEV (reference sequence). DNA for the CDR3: TGTGCCAGCAGTTTTGGGCTAGCGGTTCTCGGCAACACCGGGGAGCTGTTTTTT. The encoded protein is CASSFGLAVLGNTGELFF.

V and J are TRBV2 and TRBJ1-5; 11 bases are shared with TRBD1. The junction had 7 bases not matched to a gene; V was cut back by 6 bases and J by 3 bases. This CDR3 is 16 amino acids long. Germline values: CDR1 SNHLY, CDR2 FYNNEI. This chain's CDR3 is CASRAGTGGFNQPQHF. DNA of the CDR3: TGTGCCAGCAGGGCTGGGACAGGGGGATTCAATCAGCCCCAGCATTTT.

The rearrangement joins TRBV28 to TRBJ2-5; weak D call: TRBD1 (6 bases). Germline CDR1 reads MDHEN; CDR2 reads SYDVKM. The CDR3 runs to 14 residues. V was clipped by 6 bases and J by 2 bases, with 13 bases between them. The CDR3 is CASSPGQLQETQYF. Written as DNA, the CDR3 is TGTGCCAGCAGCCCAGGACAGCTTCAAGAGACCCAGTACTTC.

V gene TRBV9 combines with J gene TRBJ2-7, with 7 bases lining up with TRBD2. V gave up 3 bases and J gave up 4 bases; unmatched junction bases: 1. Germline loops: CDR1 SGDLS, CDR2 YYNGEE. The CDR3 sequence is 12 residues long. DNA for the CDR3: TGTGCCAGCAGCGGGGAGGGTTACGAGCAGTACTTC. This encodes CASSGEGYEQYF.

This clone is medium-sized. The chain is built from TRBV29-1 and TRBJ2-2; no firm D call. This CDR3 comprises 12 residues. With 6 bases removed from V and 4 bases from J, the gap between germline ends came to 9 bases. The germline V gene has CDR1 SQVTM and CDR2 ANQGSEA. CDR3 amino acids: CSVLKGTGELFF. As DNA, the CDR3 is TGCAGCGTCTTGAAGGGCACCGGGGAGCTGTTTTTT.

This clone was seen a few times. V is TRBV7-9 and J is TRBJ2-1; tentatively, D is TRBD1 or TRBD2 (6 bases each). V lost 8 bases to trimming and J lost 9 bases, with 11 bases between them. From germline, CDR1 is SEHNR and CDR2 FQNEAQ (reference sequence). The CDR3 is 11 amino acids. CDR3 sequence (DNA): TGTGCCAGCTTACAGGGAGGTGAGCAGTTCTTC. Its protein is CASLQGGEQFF.

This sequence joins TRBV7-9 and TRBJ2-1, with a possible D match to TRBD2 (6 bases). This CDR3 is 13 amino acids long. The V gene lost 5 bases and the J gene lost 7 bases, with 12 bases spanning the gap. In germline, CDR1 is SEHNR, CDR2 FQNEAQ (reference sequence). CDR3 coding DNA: TGTGCCAGCAGCCACGGGACTGAGAATGAGCAGTTCTTC. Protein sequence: CASSHGTENEQFF.

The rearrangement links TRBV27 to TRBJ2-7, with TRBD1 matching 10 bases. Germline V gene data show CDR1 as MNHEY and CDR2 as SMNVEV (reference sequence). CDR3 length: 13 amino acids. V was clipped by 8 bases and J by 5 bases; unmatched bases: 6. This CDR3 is CASRGQGVNEQYF. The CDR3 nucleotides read TGTGCCAGCCGAGGACAGGGGGTCAACGAGCAGTACTTC.

For the CDR3, the DNA is TGTGCCAGCAGCTTGCGGAGTGGCTACACCTTC. This gives the protein CASSLRSGYTF. This chain links TRBV5-6 with TRBJ1-2; D ambiguous. V was trimmed by 1 base and J by 7 bases, leaving 5 bases between them. This CDR3 spans 11 amino acids. CDR1 is SGHDT and CDR2 is YYEEEE in the germline V gene.